A selection of T cell receptor beta chains follows, all from one sample in a study of cytomegalovirus exposure and HLA in healthy donors. TCRdb's copy holds only in-frame clones and misses some; the assay was immunoSEQ multiplex PCR. This sample has about 130,000 clones, with 80% found just once. The material sequenced was PBMCs. Receptors were obtained from a man aged 35 to 55 in good health and CMV-seronegative. Both conserved end residues are part of each CDR3. Each record gives: CDR3 protein, CDR3 DNA, CDR3 length, clone size, V gene, J gene, D gene. A D gene is named only where the DNA matches it firmly. Clone size is shown for a subset of rows, as once, few, many or a class of expanded clone.

CDR3aa: CASSLRETDNEQFF
CDR3nt: TGTGCCAGCAGCCTTAGGGAGACTGACAATGAGCAGTTCTTC
len: 14
abundance: once
v_gene: TRBV7-8
j_gene: TRBJ2-1
d_gene: NA

CDR3aa: CASSSQGAGEKLFF
CDR3nt: TGTGCCAGCAGTTCACAGGGGGCAGGTGAAAAACTGTTTTTT
len: 14
abundance: few
v_gene: TRBV28
j_gene: TRBJ1-4
d_gene: TRBD1

CDR3aa: CASSGRAEMGETQYF
CDR3nt: TGCGCCAGCAGCGGTCGAGCGGAGATGGGGGAGACCCAGTACTTC
len: 15
abundance: NA
v_gene: TRBV5-1
j_gene: TRBJ2-5
d_gene: NA

CDR3aa: CASSPTTAHSYGYNF
CDR3nt: TGTGCCAGCAGTCCAACGACAGCGCACTCCTATGGCTACAACTTC
len: 15
abundance: NA
v_gene: TRBV28
j_gene: TRBJ1-2
d_gene: NA

CDR3aa: CASRGNRNSYNEQFF
CDR3nt: TGTGCCAGCAGAGGGAACAGGAATTCCTACAATGAGCAGTTCTTC
len: 15
abundance: NA
v_gene: TRBV27
j_gene: TRBJ2-1
d_gene: NA

CDR3aa: CASSQTSGSPGTGEQYF
CDR3nt: TGTGCCAGCTCCCAGACTAGCGGGAGTCCCGGTACGGGCGAGCAGTACTTC
len: 17
abundance: once
v_gene: TRBV18
j_gene: TRBJ2-7
d_gene: TRBD2

CDR3aa: CASSELRSTDTQYF
CDR3nt: TGTGCCAGCAGTGAGCTGAGAAGCACAGATACGCAGTATTTT
len: 14
abundance: NA
v_gene: TRBV6-1
j_gene: TRBJ2-3
d_gene: NA

CDR3aa: CASESQGAPNQPQHF
CDR3nt: TGTGCCAGCGAATCACAGGGGGCCCCTAATCAGCCCCAGCATTTT
len: 15
abundance: NA
v_gene: TRBV19
j_gene: TRBJ1-5
d_gene: TRBD1

CDR3aa: CASSEQGARISYEQYF
CDR3nt: TGTGCCAGCAGTGAACAGGGTGCGAGGATCTCCTATGAGCAGTACTTC
len: 16
abundance: NA
v_gene: TRBV6-1
j_gene: TRBJ2-7
d_gene: NA

CDR3aa: CASSEYSPRETQYF
CDR3nt: TGCGCCAGCAGTGAGTACAGCCCCAGAGAGACCCAGTACTTC
len: 14
abundance: NA
v_gene: TRBV10-2
j_gene: TRBJ2-5
d_gene: NA

CDR3aa: CASRGQGASYEQYF
CDR3nt: TGCGCCAGCAGAGGACAGGGGGCGTCCTACGAGCAGTACTTC
len: 14
abundance: few
v_gene: TRBV5-1
j_gene: TRBJ2-7
d_gene: TRBD1

CDR3aa: CASSLEAGDEYYGYTF
CDR3nt: TGTGCCAGCAGCTTAGAGGCAGGTGACGAATACTATGGCTACACCTTC
len: 16
abundance: NA
v_gene: TRBV7-9
j_gene: TRBJ1-2
d_gene: NA

CDR3aa: CASSATGVNQPQHF
CDR3nt: TGTGCCAGCAGCGCGACAGGGGTCAATCAGCCCCAGCATTTT
len: 14
abundance: NA
v_gene: TRBV9
j_gene: TRBJ1-5
d_gene: TRBD1

CDR3aa: CASSLQGLPNEKLFF
CDR3nt: TGTGCCAGCAGCTTGCAGGGCCTACCTAATGAAAAACTGTTTTTT
len: 15
abundance: NA
v_gene: TRBV11-2
j_gene: TRBJ1-4
d_gene: NA

CDR3aa: CAWSLGGAISEQFF
CDR3nt: TGTGCCTGGAGCCTCGGGGGGGCCATCTCTGAGCAGTTCTTC
len: 14
abundance: NA
v_gene: TRBV30
j_gene: TRBJ2-1
d_gene: TRBD2

CDR3aa: CASSFPGQPQHF
CDR3nt: TGTGCCAGCAGTTTTCCCGGTCAGCCCCAGCATTTT
len: 12
abundance: NA
v_gene: TRBV27
j_gene: TRBJ1-5
d_gene: NA

CDR3aa: CASSIRGERGVLTF
CDR3nt: TGTGCCAGTAGTATAAGGGGGGAGCGGGGCGTCCTGACTTTC
len: 14
abundance: few
v_gene: TRBV19
j_gene: TRBJ2-6
d_gene: NA

CDR3aa: CASRPGTPIYEQYF
CDR3nt: TGTGCCAGCAGACCCGGGACACCGATCTACGAGCAGTACTTC
len: 14
abundance: NA
v_gene: TRBV2
j_gene: TRBJ2-7
d_gene: NA